One and the same sample provided the 5 T cell receptor beta chains below, sequenced in a study of spatial heterogeneity in lung cancer. TCRdb redid the calling of the 5' RACE reads with MiXCR, one entry per CDR3 protein. The sample shows about 5,000 distinct CDR3 sequences, around 13% of them seen only once. Time point of the sample: sample taken at primary tumor resection. Their antigens are not known. Study conclusions and caveats: Tracking of tumor mutation counts was seen in expanded intratumoral alpha and beta TCR counts.

This material consisted of lung tumor tissue, taken at surgery. The receptors derive from a female donor with early-stage non-small cell lung cancer.

By its share, this clonotype is medium-sized (0.01 to 0.1%). The chain carries TRBV12-3 or TRBV12-4 and TRBJ1-1; TRBD1 is a possible D gene (6 bases). V lost 5 bases and J lost 3, with 10 bases in between. The CDR3 is 13 amino acids. CDR3 bases: TGTGCCAGCAGTCACAGGGAACACACTGAAGCTTTCTTT. It encodes CASSHREHTEAFF.

This clonotype is medium-sized by share. J is TRBJ2-1 and V is TRBV23-1, with a possible D match to TRBD2 (5 bases). TRBV23-1 is an open reading frame, and its role is uncertain. The CDR3 is made up of 16 amino acids. Trimming stripped 4 bases from V and 1 base from J, with 14 bases between. The CDR3 DNA is TGCGCCAGCAGTCGGGAGCGCGGGCCATCCTACAATGAGCAGTTCTTC. Protein: CASSRERGPSYNEQFF.

This clonotype is classed as large (0.1 to 1%). The J gene is TRBJ2-7, the V gene TRBV11-2; a possible D gene is TRBD2 (6 bases). Germline V CDR1 and CDR2: SGHAT, FQNNGV. This CDR3 region has 14 residues. Trimming stripped 6 bases from V and 2 bases from J, with 14 bases between. This CDR3 is CASRSQGGPYEQYF. For the CDR3, the DNA is TGTGCCAGCAGGTCTCAGGGAGGACCCTACGAGCAGTACTTC.

This clonotype is termed medium-sized (0.01 to 0.1%). V and J are TRBV20-1 and TRBJ1-5, with D unclear. The CDR3 extends over 13 amino acids. Germline lookup yields CDR1 DFQATT and CDR2 SNEGSKA (reference sequence). V was shortened by 3 bases and J by 3 bases, with 9 bases between the two germline ends. The CDR3 protein is CSASSVSNQPQHF. CDR3 DNA: TGCAGTGCTAGTTCGGTTTCCAATCAGCCCCAGCATTTT.

This clonotype is medium-sized. The chain uses TRBV28 and TRBJ2-7; D gene uncertain. V lost 3 bases, J lost 3 bases, and 9 bases lay in between. Per the germline V gene, CDR1 is MDHEN and CDR2 is SYDVKM. This CDR3 region has 13 residues. In DNA, the CDR3 is TGTGCCAGCAGTTTGTCGGCGGACTACGAGCAGTACTTC. This sequence encodes CASSLSADYEQYF.